The source of this T cell receptor (beta chain) is a study of immune evolution from preneoplasia to lung adenocarcinoma. Sequencing used immunoSEQ multiplex PCR; TCRdb keeps in-frame clones, though not all of them. The data show some 41,000 clones, approximately 79% seen once. This clone was detected only a few times. Antigen: not known. General observations from the study: Top clone share appeared to fall from AAH through AIS, MIA, adenocarcinoma.

Germline-derived CDR1 and CDR2 are LNHNV and YYDKDF (reference sequence). The CDR3 consists of 12 residues. V lost 5 bases to trimming and J lost 5 bases, with 8 bases between them. Sequencing used FFPE invasive lung adenocarcinoma tissue. The source of this sequence is a person between 55 and 69 years old with lung adenocarcinoma. The chain couples TRBV15 to TRBJ2-3; a possible D gene is TRBD2 (5 bases). The CDR3: CATSPLGDTQYF. The DNA for the CDR3 is TGTGCCACCAGCCCACTAGGAGATACGCAGTATTTT. The full variable domain, its missing parts supplied by reference TRBV15 and TRBJ2-3, is DAMVIQNPRYQVTQFGKPVTLSCSQTLNHNVMYWYQQKSSQAPKLLFHYYDKDFNNEADTPDNFQSRRPNTSFCFLDIRSPGLGDTAMYLCATSPLGDTQYFGPGTRLTVL.